The rows below give T cell receptor beta chains drawn from one sample of a study of T cells in Graves' hyperthyroidism and ophthalmopathy. MiXCR, run by TCRdb on the multiplex PCR reads, gives a single entry per CDR3 protein. The sample lists a few hundred thousand distinct CDR3 sequences, approximately 14% occurring once. The material sequenced was blood. These receptors all come from a woman between 18 and 30 years old with Graves' hyperthyroidism. Each CDR3 is given with its conserved first and last residue. Fields, in order: clone size, J gene, V gene, D gene, CDR3 DNA, CDR3 protein. A D gene is named only where the DNA matches it firmly. A clone size is listed for some rows: how often the clone was seen (once, few, many), or a class if it is expanded.

. TRBJ1-2 TRBV2 . TGTGCCAGCAGTGACCCAGGGTCTTTCCCCTATGGCTACACCTTC CASSDPGSFPYGYTF
many TRBJ1-1 TRBV12-3/TRBV12-4 . TGTGCCAGCAGTCCCGGGGTCAAAGCTTTCTTT CASSPGVKAFF
. TRBJ2-2 TRBV5-5 . TGTGCCAGCAGCTGGGTAGAATCCTACACCGGGGAGCTGTTTTTT CASSWVESYTGELFF
many TRBJ1-2 TRBV2 TRBD1 TGTGCCAGCAGTGAAAACTTACAGGGGAACTATGGCTACACCTTC CASSENLQGNYGYTF
many TRBJ2-1 TRBV6-1 . TGTGCCAGCAGTGAGATCGGCGTTGAGCAGTTCTTC CASSEIGVEQFF
few TRBJ2-1 TRBV12-3/TRBV12-4 TRBD1 TGTGCCACCTCGCCGGGACAGGGCTACAATGAGCAGTTCTTC CATSPGQGYNEQFF
once TRBJ2-7 TRBV5-1 TRBD1 TGCGCCAGCAGCCGGGACAGGGGGGGGCCAACCTACGAGCAGTACTTC CASSRDRGGPTYEQYF
many TRBJ2-7 TRBV5-1 TRBD1 TGCGCCAGCAGCCTGTCGGGACAGGGGAGCGAGCAGTACTTC CASSLSGQGSEQYF
. TRBJ1-3 TRBV12-3/TRBV12-4 . TGTGCCAGCAGTTCCTCTAAGTCCTCTGGAAACACCATATATTTT CASSSSKSSGNTIYF
few TRBJ1-1 TRBV9 . TGTGCCAGCAGCGTATTTGTGAACACTGAAGCTTTCTTT CASSVFVNTEAFF
many TRBJ2-3 TRBV27 . TGTGCCAGCAGCCTGGGGACCACAAGCACAGATACGCAGTATTTT CASSLGTTSTDTQYF
many TRBJ1-2 TRBV4-3 . TGCGCCAGCAGCCAAGATCTCGATCGTGGCTACACCTTC CASSQDLDRGYTF
. TRBJ2-1 TRBV7-9 . TGTGCCAGCAGCAGGTCAGGAGTCTCCTACAATGAGCAGTTCTTC CASSRSGVSYNEQFF
few TRBJ1-2 TRBV11-2 TRBD1 TGTGCCAGCAGCTTAGTTTCGGGACAGGGGGGCTACACCTTC CASSLVSGQGGYTF
many TRBJ2-7 TRBV11-2 . TGTGCCAGCAGCTTAGGAAGGGGTTTGAACGAGCAGTACTTC CASSLGRGLNEQYF
. TRBJ1-1 TRBV19 . TGTGCCAGTCGCATGACCTGGCGGTACGACACTGAAGCTTTCTTT CASRMTWRYDTEAFF
. TRBJ2-1 TRBV24-1 . TGTGCCACCAGTGACCCTATGAATGAGCAGTTCTTC CATSDPMNEQFF
few TRBJ2-1 TRBV12-3/TRBV12-4 . TGTGCCAGCAACTCGAGGGAAGGGTTCAATGAGCAGTTCTTC CASNSREGFNEQFF
many TRBJ2-7 TRBV18 . TGTGCCAGCTCACCGTACGAGCAGTACTTC CASSPYEQYF
many TRBJ2-2 TRBV2 . TGTGCCAGCAGTACCGAGCAGGGGGGCTCCGGGGAGCTGTTTTTT CASSTEQGGSGELFF
. TRBJ2-3 TRBV6-2/TRBV6-3 . TGTGCCAGCGGTTACGGGGCCCCCCCCGATACGCAGTATTTT CASGYGAPPDTQYF
once TRBJ1-3 TRBV10-1 . TGTGCCAGCAGTTACTCGAAGGGATCAAACACCATATATTTT CASSYSKGSNTIYF
few TRBJ1-2 TRBV7-9 . TGTGCCAGCAGCTTCGCTCGGACAAGTTTTGACGGCTACACCTTC CASSFARTSFDGYTF
few TRBJ1-2 TRBV2 . TGTGCCAGCAGTGGGGTTAGGAGGGATAATGGCTACACCTTC CASSGVRRDNGYTF
. TRBJ1-2 TRBV28 . TGTGCCAGCAGATGGCAGGGAGGGCTACGCTATGGCTACACCTTC CASRWQGGLRYGYTF
few TRBJ2-7 TRBV9 . TGTGCCAGCAGCGTAGAAAGTGGGGGGGCCTTGGACGAGCAGTACTTC CASSVESGGALDEQYF
many TRBJ2-3 TRBV5-1 . TGCGCCAGCAGCTCCCAGGGCCCCAGCACAGATACGCAGTATTTT CASSSQGPSTDTQYF
few TRBJ2-3 TRBV7-8 TRBD2 TGTGCCAGCAGCTTCGGCGGGGGGGCCTACACAGATACGCAGTATTTT CASSFGGGAYTDTQYF
many TRBJ2-1 TRBV24-1 . TGTGCCACCAGTGACTATGACGCGAGCTCCTACAATGAGCAGTTCTTC CATSDYDASSYNEQFF
many TRBJ1-5 TRBV2 . TGTGCCAGCAGCGGACGGATTCTAAATCAGCCCCAGCATTTT CASSGRILNQPQHF
few TRBJ1-4 TRBV5-5 . TGTGCCAGCAGCTTGGCAGGGGTGGGTGAAAAACTGTTTTTT CASSLAGVGEKLFF
many TRBJ1-1 TRBV19 . TGTGCCAGTAGTTGGTGGAGGAACACTGAAGCTTTCTTT CASSWWRNTEAFF
many TRBJ2-7 TRBV10-3 . TGTGCCATCAGGTCCTTACAGGGAGAGCAGTACTTC CAIRSLQGEQYF
many TRBJ2-5 TRBV2 . TGTGCCAGCAGTGAGCGGGAGACCCAGTACTTC CASSERETQYF
many TRBJ2-2 TRBV7-7 . TGTGCTAGCAGCCCCCGGGGCGCCGGGGAGCTGTTTTTT CASSPRGAGELFF
. TRBJ2-1 TRBV10-3 . TGTGCCATCAGTGTATCGGGACACCCCTACAATGAGCAGTTCTTC CAISVSGHPYNEQFF
few TRBJ2-2 TRBV7-3 . TGTGCCAGCAGCGCCATAGGGGGCACCGGGGAGCTGTTTTTT CASSAIGGTGELFF
many TRBJ2-1 TRBV27 . TGTGCCAGCAGTTTCGGAGGGTACAATGAGCAGTTCTTC CASSFGGYNEQFF
few TRBJ1-5 TRBV2 . TGTGCCAGCAGTGAAGAAGGGGGTATTGATCAGCCCCAGCATTTT CASSEEGGIDQPQHF
many TRBJ2-7 TRBV13 . TGTGCCAGCAGCTTGAACAGCCCTCCCTACGAGCAGTACTTC CASSLNSPPYEQYF
. TRBJ2-2 TRBV3-1 . TGTGCCAGCAGCCAAGTGACAGCCCTGAACACCGGGGAGCTGTTTTTT CASSQVTALNTGELFF
. TRBJ1-1 TRBV5-1 TRBD1 TGCGCCAGCAGCCCCTGGACAGGTTACACTGAAGCTTTCTTT CASSPWTGYTEAFF
. TRBJ2-7 TRBV27 TRBD1 TGTGCCAGCAGTTTAAAGGGGGCAGGGAGTCCCTACGAGCAGTACTTC CASSLKGAGSPYEQYF
many TRBJ2-4 TRBV12-3/TRBV12-4 TRBD2 TGTGCCAGCAGACCTACCGGGACGGAAGTAGCGGGACTGGCCAAAAACATTCAGTACTTC CASRPTGTEVAGLAKNIQYF
. TRBJ2-2 TRBV7-9 . TGTGCCAGCAGCTTAAGGAGGGTTGAGGAGCTGTTTTTT CASSLRRVEELFF